This TCR beta chain derives from a study of cytomegalovirus exposure and HLA in healthy donors. Across the whole study: Ancestry clustering placed roughly four fifths of around 400 genotyped donors in the Caucasian-associated cluster. Findings and caveats of the study: V segments that were indistinguishable, TRBV6-2 and TRBV6-3 among them, were omitted from analysis. A classifier reportedly called cytomegalovirus status with high sensitivity and specificity. TCR association rates varied by HLA locus in a later analysis, with DRB1 highest and HLA-C lowest.

This clone was counted a single time. Antigen specificity is unknown. This PCR relied on a set of 60 Vbeta primers and 13 Jbeta primers. Some clones are missing from TCRdb's copy, which holds only in-frame ones; the method was immunoSEQ multiplex PCR. The data contain tens of thousands of clones, more than 65% of them seen just once; the ten biggest clones take up 2.5% to 3.5%. V was pared by 2 bases and J by 0 bases, with 15 bases between. The CDR3 sequence is 16 residues long. Germline V gives CDR1 SGHDT, CDR2 YYEEEE. Sequenced: PBMCs. This chain uses TRBV5-6 with TRBJ2-7, with D tentatively TRBD2 (6 bases). This receptor was taken from a man aged 45-60 years in good health and CMV-seronegative. The CDR3 loop reads CASSFKAGTASYEQYF. The CDR3 DNA reads as TGTGCCAGCAGCTTTAAGGCGGGGACGGCCTCCTACGAGCAGTACTTC.